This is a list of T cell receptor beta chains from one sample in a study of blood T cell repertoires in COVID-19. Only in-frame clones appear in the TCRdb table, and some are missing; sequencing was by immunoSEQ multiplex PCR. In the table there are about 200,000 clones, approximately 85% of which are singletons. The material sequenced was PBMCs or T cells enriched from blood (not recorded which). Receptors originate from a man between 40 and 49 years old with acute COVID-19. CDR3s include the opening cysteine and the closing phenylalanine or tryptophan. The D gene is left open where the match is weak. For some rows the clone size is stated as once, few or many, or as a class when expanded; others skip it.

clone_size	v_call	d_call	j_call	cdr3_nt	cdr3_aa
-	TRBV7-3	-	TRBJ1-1	TGTGCCAGCAGCTTAACCCCCGGACTCACTGAAGCTTTCTTT	CASSLTPGLTEAFF
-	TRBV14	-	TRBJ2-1	TGTGCCAGCAGTCGAACCGGGACTGGTACCTACAATGAGCAGTTCTTC	CASSRTGTGTYNEQFF
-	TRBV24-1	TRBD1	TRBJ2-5	TGTGCCACCAGTGATTCGGACAGGACCGCACAAGAGACCCAGTACTTC	CATSDSDRTAQETQYF
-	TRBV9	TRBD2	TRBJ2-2	TGTGCCAGCAGCCCTTCTAGCGGGAGGGCCGCGGGGACCGGGGAGCTGTTTTTT	CASSPSSGRAAGTGELFF
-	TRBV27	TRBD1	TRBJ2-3	TGTGCCAGCGGTCCCGGGACAGGGCTAGATACGCAGTATTTT	CASGPGTGLDTQYF
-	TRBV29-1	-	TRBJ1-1	TGCAGCGTTGATAATGGCATGAACACTGAAGCTTTCTTT	CSVDNGMNTEAFF
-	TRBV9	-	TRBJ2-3	TGTGCCAGCAGCGTAGTTGGGAGCGGCACAGATACGCAGTATTTT	CASSVVGSGTDTQYF
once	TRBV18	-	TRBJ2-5	TGTGCCAGCTCTACACGGGAGAGCGTCGAGACCCAGTACTTC	CASSTRESVETQYF
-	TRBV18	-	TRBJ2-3	TGTGCCAGCTCAGTGGGAGTTAACACAGATACGCAGTATTTT	CASSVGVNTDTQYF
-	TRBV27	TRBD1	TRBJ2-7	TGTGCCAGCAGTTTAGGGACAGGCCCGGGCGAGCAGTACTTC	CASSLGTGPGEQYF
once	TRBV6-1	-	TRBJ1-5	TGTGCCAGCAGTGAAGAGGGGGAAGGGTACCAGCCCCAGCATTTT	CASSEEGEGYQPQHF
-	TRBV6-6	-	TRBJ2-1	TGTGCCAGCAGTAATTCCGGGAATGAGCAGTTCTTC	CASSNSGNEQFF
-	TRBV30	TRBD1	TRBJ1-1	TGTGCCTGGGATCTGACAGGGGGGGACACTGAAGCTTTCTTT	CAWDLTGGDTEAFF
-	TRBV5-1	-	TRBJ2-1	TGCGCCAGCAGCTTGGGGTTGCGGGACAATGAGCAGTTCTTC	CASSLGLRDNEQFF
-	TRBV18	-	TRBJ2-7	TGTGCCAGCTCACCAGAAAAGGGGTTCTACGAGCAGTACTTC	CASSPEKGFYEQYF
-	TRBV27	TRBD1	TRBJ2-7	TGTGCCAGCACCTCCTCGGCGACAGGGTCTCACGAGCAGTACTTC	CASTSSATGSHEQYF
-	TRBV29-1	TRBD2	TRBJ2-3	TGCAGCGTTGACGCTAGCGGGGGCACAGATACGCAGTATTTT	CSVDASGGTDTQYF
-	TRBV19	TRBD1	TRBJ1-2	TGTGCCGGTACAGGGGTCACCTTC	CAGTGVTF
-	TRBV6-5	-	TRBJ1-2	TGTGCCAGCAGTCCCACTTACACCGCGGACTATGGCTACACCTTC	CASSPTYTADYGYTF
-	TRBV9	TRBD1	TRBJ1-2	TGTGCCAGCAGCGGACAGGGCGAGAACTATGGCTACACCTTC	CASSGQGENYGYTF
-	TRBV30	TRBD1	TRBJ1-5	TGTGCCTACACCAGGGGGATGGGCAATCAGCCCCAGCATTTT	CAYTRGMGNQPQHF
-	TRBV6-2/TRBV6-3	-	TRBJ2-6	TGTGCCAGCAGTCGCAGACAGACCTCTGGGGCCAACGTCCTGACTTTC	CASSRRQTSGANVLTF
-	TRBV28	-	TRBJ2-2	TGTGCCAGCAGTTTAGAATGGGGCCCGACAGTCGTACAGCGCCGCACCGGGGAGCTGTTTTTT	CASSLEWGPTVVQRRTGELFF
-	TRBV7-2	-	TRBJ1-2	TGTGCCAGCAGCTTAGGAGGGACACAACGGGCCTATGGCTACACCTTC	CASSLGGTQRAYGYTF
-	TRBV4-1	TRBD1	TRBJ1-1	TGCGCCAGCAGCCAGGGGACAGGACACTTGAACACTGAAGCTTTCTTT	CASSQGTGHLNTEAFF
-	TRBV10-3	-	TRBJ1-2	TGTGCCATCGGGGAAGGGGATGGCTACACCTTC	CAIGEGDGYTF
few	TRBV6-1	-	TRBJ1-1	TGTGCCAGCAGTGAAAACGCGGAAAACACTGAAGCTTTCTTT	CASSENAENTEAFF
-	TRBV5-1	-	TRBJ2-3	TGCGCCAGCAGCTTAGACAGGACTAGCACAGATACGCAGTATTTT	CASSLDRTSTDTQYF
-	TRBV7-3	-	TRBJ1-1	TGTGCCAGCAGCTTATCAGGGTTTGGCACTGAAGCTTTCTTT	CASSLSGFGTEAFF
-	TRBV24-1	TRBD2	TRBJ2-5	TGTGCCACCAGTGATTTGCGCTTCGGGGGGCAAGAGACCCAGTACTTC	CATSDLRFGGQETQYF
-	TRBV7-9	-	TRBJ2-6	TGTGCCAGCAGCTTAGTCGGGGAAACTGGGGCCAACGTCCTGACTTTC	CASSLVGETGANVLTF
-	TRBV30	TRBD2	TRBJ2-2	TGTGCCTGGTTGCGGGAGGCCGGGGAGCTGTTTTTT	CAWLREAGELFF
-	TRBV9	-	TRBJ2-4	TGTGCCAGCAGCGTAGACTGGGACACCGAAAACATTCAGTACTTC	CASSVDWDTENIQYF
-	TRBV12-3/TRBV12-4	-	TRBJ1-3	TGTGCCAGCAGTTCTACCGGAAACACCATATATTTT	CASSSTGNTIYF
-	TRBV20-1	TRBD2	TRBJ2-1	TGCAGTGCTAGTTGGGCTAGCGGATACAATGAGCAGTTCTTC	CSASWASGYNEQFF
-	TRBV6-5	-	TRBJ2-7	TGTGCCAGCAGTTTGAGGGTCGAGCAGTACTTC	CASSLRVEQYF
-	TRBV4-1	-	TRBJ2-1	TGCGCCAGCACCCCGGGTGGATACTCCTACAATGAGCAGTTCTTC	CASTPGGYSYNEQFF
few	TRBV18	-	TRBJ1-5	TGTGCCAGCTCACCAGGGGGGGGTCAGCCCCAGCATTTT	CASSPGGGQPQHF
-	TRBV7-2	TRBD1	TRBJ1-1	TGTGCCAGCAGCCCTCACCGGGACAGGGGATCTGCTTTCTTT	CASSPHRDRGSAFF
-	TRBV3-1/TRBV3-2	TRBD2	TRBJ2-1	TGTGCCAGCAGCCTGGGACTAGCGGGAGAGGGTCGGGAGCAGTTCTTC	CASSLGLAGEGREQFF
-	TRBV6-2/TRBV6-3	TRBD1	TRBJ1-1	TGTGCCAGCAGTTACTACTCCAGGGGGCCCGGGAACACTGAAGCTTTCTTT	CASSYYSRGPGNTEAFF
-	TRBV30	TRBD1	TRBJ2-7	TGTGCCTGGAGTAAGCCCGGGACAGGGTTTCGGTACTTC	CAWSKPGTGFRYF
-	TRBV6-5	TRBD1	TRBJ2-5	TGTGCCAGCAGTTACTCAGGCAGGGGGGAGACCCAGTACTTC	CASSYSGRGETQYF
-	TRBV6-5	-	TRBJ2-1	TGTGCCAGCAGTCTGAAATGGACTACTACACATGAGCAGTTCTTC	CASSLKWTTTHEQFF
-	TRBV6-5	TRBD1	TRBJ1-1	TGTGCCAGCAAGTTCTACGGGACAGTCGAAGAAGCTTTCTTT	CASKFYGTVEEAFF
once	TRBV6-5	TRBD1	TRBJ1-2	TGTGCCAGCAGTTGGACAGGTACCTATGGCTACACCTTC	CASSWTGTYGYTF
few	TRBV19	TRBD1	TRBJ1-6	TGTGCCAGTAGTTATATGACAGGGCATAATTCACCCCTCCACTTT	CASSYMTGHNSPLHF
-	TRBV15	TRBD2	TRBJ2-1	TGTGCCACCAGCAGAGGCAGGACTAGCGGATACAATGAGCAGTTCTTC	CATSRGRTSGYNEQFF
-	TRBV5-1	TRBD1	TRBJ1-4	TGCGCCAGCAGCCCGAGCCCGGGACAGGAGAATGAAAAACTGTTTTTT	CASSPSPGQENEKLFF
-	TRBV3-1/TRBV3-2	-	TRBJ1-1	TGTGCCAGCGCCGGCAGGTACACTGAAGCTTTCTTT	CASAGRYTEAFF